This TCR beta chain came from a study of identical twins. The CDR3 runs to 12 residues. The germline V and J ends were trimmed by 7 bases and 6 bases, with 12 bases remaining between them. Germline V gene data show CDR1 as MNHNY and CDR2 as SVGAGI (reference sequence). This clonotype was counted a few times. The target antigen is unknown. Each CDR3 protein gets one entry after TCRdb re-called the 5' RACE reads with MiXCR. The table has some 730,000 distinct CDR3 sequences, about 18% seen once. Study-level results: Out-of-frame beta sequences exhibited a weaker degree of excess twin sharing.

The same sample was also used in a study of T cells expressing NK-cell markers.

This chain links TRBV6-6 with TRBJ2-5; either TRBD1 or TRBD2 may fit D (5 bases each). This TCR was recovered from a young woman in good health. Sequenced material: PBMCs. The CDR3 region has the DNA TGTGCCAGCATGAGGGGCATGCAGACCCAGTACTTC. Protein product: CASMRGMQTQYF.